These T cell receptor beta chains were read from a single sample in a study of blood T cells in healthy people across ages. TCRdb reprocessed the 5' RACE reads via MiXCR and lists one record per CDR3 protein. The sample lists fewer than 800,000 distinct CDR3 sequences; roughly 25% were seen once. These data also formed part of another study, on T cells of mothers and their children.

The sample comprised blood. Every receptor here comes from a boy younger than 18 in good health. The CDR3 runs from the conserved cysteine through the conserved F or W. A D gene is named only where the DNA matches it firmly. Part of the rows lack a size; the others show once, few, many or a class for expanded clones.

v_gene	abundance	d_gene	j_gene	CDR3nt	CDR3aa
TRBV7-9	NA	NA	TRBJ1-2	TGTGCCAGCAGCTCCCACGATCCGGGGGCACCTCATGGCTACACCTTC	CASSSHDPGAPHGYTF
TRBV3-1	many	NA	TRBJ2-2	TGTGCCAGCAGTCGAAACACCGGGGAGCTGTTTTTT	CASSRNTGELFF
TRBV7-9	NA	NA	TRBJ2-2	TGTGCCAGCAGCTTTGGGTCCGGGACGGGGAACACCGGGGAGCTGTTTTTT	CASSFGSGTGNTGELFF
TRBV7-9	NA	NA	TRBJ1-4	TGTGCCAGCAGCCTATGGGGGGGCCGCACCGAAAATGAAAAACTGTTTTTT	CASSLWGGRTENEKLFF
TRBV7-8	few	NA	TRBJ2-7	TGTGCCAGCACCTCTTCTTCCGGGGAGCAGTACTTC	CASTSSSGEQYF
TRBV5-1	few	TRBD2	TRBJ2-1	TGCGCCAGCAGCTCGCAAGCGGGACCCTTTGGCAATGAGCAGTTCTTC	CASSSQAGPFGNEQFF
TRBV12-5	NA	NA	TRBJ2-1	TGTGCTAGTGGTTTGGTACTCGGAGGGGAGATGGTCTTC	CASGLVLGGEMVF
TRBV9	few	NA	TRBJ2-1	TGTGCCAGCAGCGCCTCCCCCTACAATGAGCAGTTCTTC	CASSASPYNEQFF
TRBV7-9	NA	NA	TRBJ2-4	TGTGCCAGCAGCTTAGAGGGGGTCGCGGCCAAAAACATTCAGTACTTC	CASSLEGVAAKNIQYF
TRBV5-8	NA	NA	TRBJ1-2	TGTGCCAGCAGCTTACCGGGGGCGGTTGGCTACACCTTC	CASSLPGAVGYTF
TRBV18	few	TRBD1	TRBJ2-5	TGTGCCAGCTCACCCAGACAGGGGAATCAAGAGACCCAGTACTTC	CASSPRQGNQETQYF
TRBV4-2	few	NA	TRBJ2-7	TGTGCCAGCAGCCAAGACTTCGGCAGCTCCTACGAGCAGTACTTC	CASSQDFGSSYEQYF
TRBV7-6	once	NA	TRBJ2-3	TGTGCCAGCAGCTTAGAGGGAACTTGGAGTGCAGATACGCAGTATTTT	CASSLEGTWSADTQYF
TRBV11-3	few	TRBD1	TRBJ2-5	TGTGCCAGCAGCTCTTTGACAGGGGAGGCTGGGGAGCAGTACTTC	CASSSLTGEAGEQYF
TRBV7-9	NA	NA	TRBJ1-2	TGTGCCAGCAGGGAGGGGGATAGCTATGGCTACACCTTC	CASREGDSYGYTF
TRBV9	NA	NA	TRBJ2-1	TGTGCCAGCAGCGTAGGATCCAGCGGACCGAACAATGAGCAGTTCTTC	CASSVGSSGPNNEQFF
TRBV20-1	few	NA	TRBJ1-2	TGCAGTGCTAGGGGGCGGGGGGAGATCGCTAACTATGGCTACACCTTC	CSARGRGEIANYGYTF
TRBV3-1	few	NA	TRBJ2-2	TGTGCCAGCAGCCAAGGGGACACCGGGGAGCTGTTTTTT	CASSQGDTGELFF